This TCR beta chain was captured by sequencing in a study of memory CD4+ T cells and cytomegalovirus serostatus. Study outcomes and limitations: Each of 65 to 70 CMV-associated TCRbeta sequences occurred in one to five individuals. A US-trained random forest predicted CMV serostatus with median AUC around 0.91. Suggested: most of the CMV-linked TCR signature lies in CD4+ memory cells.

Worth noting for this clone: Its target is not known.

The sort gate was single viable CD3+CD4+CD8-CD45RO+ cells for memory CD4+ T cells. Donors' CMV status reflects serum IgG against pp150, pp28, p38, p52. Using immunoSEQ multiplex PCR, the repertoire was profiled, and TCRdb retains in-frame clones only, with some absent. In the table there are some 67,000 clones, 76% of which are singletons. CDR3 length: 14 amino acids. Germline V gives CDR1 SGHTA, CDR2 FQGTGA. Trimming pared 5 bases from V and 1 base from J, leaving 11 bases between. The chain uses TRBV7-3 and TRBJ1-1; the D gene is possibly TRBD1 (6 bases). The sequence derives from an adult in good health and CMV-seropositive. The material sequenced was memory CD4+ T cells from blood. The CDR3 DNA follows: TGTGCCAGCAGCCCCGGGGGCACGAACACTGAAGCTTTCTTT. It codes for CASSPGGTNTEAFF.